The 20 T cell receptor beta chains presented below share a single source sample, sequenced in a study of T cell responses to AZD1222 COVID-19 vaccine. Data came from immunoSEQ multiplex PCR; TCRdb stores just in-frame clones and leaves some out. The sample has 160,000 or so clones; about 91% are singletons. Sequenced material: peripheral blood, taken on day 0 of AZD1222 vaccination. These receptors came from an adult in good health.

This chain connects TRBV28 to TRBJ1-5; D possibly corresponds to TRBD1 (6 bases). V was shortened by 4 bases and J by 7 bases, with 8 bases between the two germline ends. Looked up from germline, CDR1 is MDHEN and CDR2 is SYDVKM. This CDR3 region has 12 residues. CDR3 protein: CASSSQGQPQHF. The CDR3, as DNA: TGTGCCAGCAGTTCCCAGGGGCAGCCCCAGCATTTT.

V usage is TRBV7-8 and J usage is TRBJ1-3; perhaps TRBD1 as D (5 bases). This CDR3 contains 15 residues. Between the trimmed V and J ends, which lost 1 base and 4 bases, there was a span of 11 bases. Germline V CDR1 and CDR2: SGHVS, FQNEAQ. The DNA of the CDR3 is TGTGCCAGCAGCTTAGACGGGGGGACCGGAAACACCATATATTTT. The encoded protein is CASSLDGGTGNTIYF.

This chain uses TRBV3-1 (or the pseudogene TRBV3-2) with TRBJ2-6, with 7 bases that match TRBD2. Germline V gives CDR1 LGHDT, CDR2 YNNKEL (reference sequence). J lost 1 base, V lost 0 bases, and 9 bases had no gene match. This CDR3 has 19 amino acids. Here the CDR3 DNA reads TGTGCCAGCAGCCAAGAACGGAGGGGAGGGGCGTCTGGGGCCAACGTCCTGACTTTC. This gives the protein CASSQERRGGASGANVLTF.

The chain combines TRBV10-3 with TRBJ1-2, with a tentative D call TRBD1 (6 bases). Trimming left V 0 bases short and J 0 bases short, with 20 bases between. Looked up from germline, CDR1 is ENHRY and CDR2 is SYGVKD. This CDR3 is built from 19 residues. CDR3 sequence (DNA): TGTGCCATCAGTGAGTCGATTGTGGGCAGGGGAGCCGCTAACTATGGCTACACCTTC. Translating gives CAISESIVGRGAANYGYTF.

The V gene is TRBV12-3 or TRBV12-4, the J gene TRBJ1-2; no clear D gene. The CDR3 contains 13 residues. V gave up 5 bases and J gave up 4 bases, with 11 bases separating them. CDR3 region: CASSVSGFYGYTF. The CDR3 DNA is TGTGCCAGCAGTGTATCGGGCTTCTATGGCTACACCTTC.

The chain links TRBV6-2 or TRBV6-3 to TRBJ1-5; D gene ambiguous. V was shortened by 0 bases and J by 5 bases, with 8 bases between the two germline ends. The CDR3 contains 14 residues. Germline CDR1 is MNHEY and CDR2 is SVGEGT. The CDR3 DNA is TGTGCCAGCAGTTACTCTTCGGAATATCAGCCCCAGCATTTT. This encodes CASSYSSEYQPQHF.

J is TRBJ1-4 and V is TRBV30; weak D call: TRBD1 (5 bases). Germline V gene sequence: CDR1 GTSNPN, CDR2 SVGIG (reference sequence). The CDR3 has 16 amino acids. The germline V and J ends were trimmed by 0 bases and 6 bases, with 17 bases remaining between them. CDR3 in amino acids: CAWSVDGLQGYEKLFF. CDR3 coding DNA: TGTGCCTGGAGTGTAGACGGACTGCAGGGTTATGAAAAACTGTTTTTT.

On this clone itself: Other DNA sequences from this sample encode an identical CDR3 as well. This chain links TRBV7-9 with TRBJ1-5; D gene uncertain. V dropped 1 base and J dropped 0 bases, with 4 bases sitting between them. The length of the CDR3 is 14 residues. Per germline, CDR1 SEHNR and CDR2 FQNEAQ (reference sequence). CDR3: CASSLEDSNQPQHF. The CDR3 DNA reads TGTGCCAGCAGCTTAGAGGATAGCAATCAGCCCCAGCATTTT. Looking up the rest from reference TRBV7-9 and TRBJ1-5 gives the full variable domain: DTGVSQNPRHKITKRGQNVTFRCDPISEHNRLYWYRQTLGQGPEFLTYFQNEAQLEKSRLLSDRFSAERPKGSFSTLEIQRTEQGDSAMYLCASSLEDSNQPQHFGDGTRLSIL.

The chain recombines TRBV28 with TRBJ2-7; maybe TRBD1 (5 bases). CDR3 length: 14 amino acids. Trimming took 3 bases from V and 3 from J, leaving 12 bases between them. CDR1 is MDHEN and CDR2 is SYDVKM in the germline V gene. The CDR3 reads CASSFRQGGYEQYF. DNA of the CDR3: TGTGCCAGCAGTTTTAGGCAGGGCGGCTACGAGCAGTACTTC.

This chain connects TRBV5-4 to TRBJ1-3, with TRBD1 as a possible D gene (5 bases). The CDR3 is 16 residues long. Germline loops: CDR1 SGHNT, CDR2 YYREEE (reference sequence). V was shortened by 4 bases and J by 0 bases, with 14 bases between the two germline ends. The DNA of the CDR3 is TGTGCCAGCAGCCGATCCCGGGGCCCCTCTGGAAACACCATATATTTT. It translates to CASSRSRGPSGNTIYF.

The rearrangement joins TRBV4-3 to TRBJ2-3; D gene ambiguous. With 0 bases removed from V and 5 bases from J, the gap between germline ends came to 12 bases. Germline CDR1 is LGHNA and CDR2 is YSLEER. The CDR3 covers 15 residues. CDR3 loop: CASSQDRAPGDTQYF. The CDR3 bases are TGCGCCAGCAGCCAAGATAGGGCCCCGGGAGATACGCAGTATTTT.

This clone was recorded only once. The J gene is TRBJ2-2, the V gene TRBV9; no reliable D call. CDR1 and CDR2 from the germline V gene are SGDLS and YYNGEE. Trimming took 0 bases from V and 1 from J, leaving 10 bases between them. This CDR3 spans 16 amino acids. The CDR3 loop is CASSVAWPGNTGELFF. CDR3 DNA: TGTGCCAGCAGCGTAGCTTGGCCAGGGAACACCGGGGAGCTGTTTTTT.

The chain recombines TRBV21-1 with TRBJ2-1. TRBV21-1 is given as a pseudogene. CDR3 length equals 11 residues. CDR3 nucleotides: TGTGCCAGCCAGCTTCGAGAGAGGCAGTTCTTC. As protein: CASQLRERQFF.

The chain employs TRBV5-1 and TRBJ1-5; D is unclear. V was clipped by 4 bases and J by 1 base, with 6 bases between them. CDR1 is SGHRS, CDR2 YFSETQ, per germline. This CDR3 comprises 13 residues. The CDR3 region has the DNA TGCGCCAGCAGCCCCTCGAGCAATCAGCCCCAGCATTTT. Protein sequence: CASSPSSNQPQHF.

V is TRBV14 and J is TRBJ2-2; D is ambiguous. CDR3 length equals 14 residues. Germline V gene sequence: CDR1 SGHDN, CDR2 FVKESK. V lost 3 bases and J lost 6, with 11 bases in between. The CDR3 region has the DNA TGTGCCAGCAGCCAGGCTCTCTTCCCCGGGGAGCTGTTTTTT. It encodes CASSQALFPGELFF. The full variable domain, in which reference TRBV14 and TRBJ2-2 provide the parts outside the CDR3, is EAGVTQFPSHSVIEKGQTVTLRCDPISGHDNLYWYRRVMGKEIKFLLHFVKESKQDESGMPNNRFLAERTGGTYSTLKVQPAELEDSGVYFCASSQALFPGELFFGEGSRLTVL.

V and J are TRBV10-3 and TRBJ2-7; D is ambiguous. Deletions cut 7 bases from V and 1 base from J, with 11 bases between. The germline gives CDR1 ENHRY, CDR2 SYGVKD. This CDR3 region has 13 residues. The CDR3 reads CAIKPHSSYEQYF. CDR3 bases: TGTGCCATCAAGCCTCACTCTTCCTACGAGCAGTACTTC.

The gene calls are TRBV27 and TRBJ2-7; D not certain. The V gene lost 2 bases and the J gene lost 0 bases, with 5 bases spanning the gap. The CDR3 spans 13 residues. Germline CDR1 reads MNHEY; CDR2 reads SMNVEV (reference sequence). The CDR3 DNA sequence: TGTGCCAGCAGTTTAATATCCTCCTACGAGCAGTACTTC. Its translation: CASSLISSYEQYF.

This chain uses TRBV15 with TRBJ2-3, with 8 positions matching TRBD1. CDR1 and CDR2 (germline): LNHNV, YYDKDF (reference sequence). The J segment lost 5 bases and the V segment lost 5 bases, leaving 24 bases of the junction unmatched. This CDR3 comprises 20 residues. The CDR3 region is CATSFHRGAIGPGRGDTQYF. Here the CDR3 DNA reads TGTGCCACCAGCTTCCACAGGGGGGCGATAGGTCCTGGCCGGGGAGATACGCAGTATTTT.

CDR3 coding DNA: TGTGCCAGCAGTTACCCCAACACTGAAGCTTTCTTT. This sequence encodes CASSYPNTEAFF. The chain uses TRBV6-5 and TRBJ1-1; no definite D call. V shed 2 bases and J shed 2 bases, with 3 bases lying between them. The CDR3 has 12 residues. CDR1 is MNHEY, CDR2 SVGAGI, per germline.

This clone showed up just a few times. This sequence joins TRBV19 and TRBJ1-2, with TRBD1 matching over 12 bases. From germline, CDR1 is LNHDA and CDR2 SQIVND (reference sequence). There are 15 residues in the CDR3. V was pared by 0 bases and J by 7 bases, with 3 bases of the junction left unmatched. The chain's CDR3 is CASSIDLGQGAGYTF. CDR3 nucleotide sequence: TGTGCCAGTAGTATAGATCTGGGACAGGGGGCTGGCTACACCTTC.